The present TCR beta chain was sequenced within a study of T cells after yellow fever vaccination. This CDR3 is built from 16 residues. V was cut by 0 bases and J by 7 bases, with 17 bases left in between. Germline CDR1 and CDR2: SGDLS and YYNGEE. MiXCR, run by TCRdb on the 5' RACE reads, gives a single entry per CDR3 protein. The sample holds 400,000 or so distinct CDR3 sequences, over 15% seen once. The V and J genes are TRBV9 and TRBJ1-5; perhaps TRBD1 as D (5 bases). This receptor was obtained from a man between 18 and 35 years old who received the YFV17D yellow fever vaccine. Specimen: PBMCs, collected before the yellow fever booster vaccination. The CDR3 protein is CASSVVGAGWEQPQHF. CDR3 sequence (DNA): TGTGCCAGCAGCGTAGTCGGAGCAGGGTGGGAACAGCCCCAGCATTTT.